A selection of T cell receptor beta chains follows, all from one sample in a study of blood T cell repertoires in COVID-19. Produced via immunoSEQ multiplex PCR; TCRdb's table is partial and in-frame only. The data contain about 220,000 clones, roughly 84% of them seen just once; the ten biggest clones take up about 3%. The sample comprised peripheral blood. The receptor set was obtained from a man aged 50 to 59 who had recovered from COVID-19. Both conserved end residues are part of each CDR3.

v_gene	len	j_gene	CDR3aa
TRBV30	13	TRBJ2-1	CAWSLQQGLEQFF
TRBV18	15	TRBJ1-3	CASSSGAGDGNTIYF
TRBV27	15	TRBJ2-7	CASSPALRDYYEQYF
TRBV19	13	TRBJ1-2	CASSIVTGYGYTF
TRBV21-1	16	TRBJ1-5	CASSKVLWGDNQPQHF
TRBV10-2	13	TRBJ1-5	CASVDRTNQPQHF
TRBV27	16	TRBJ1-1	CASSSPAGTGNTEAFF
TRBV30	15	TRBJ2-2	CAWSPGQGNTGELFF
TRBV28	15	TRBJ2-3	CASSGARDVVDTQYF
TRBV5-1	15	TRBJ1-1	CASSTYLRGNTEAFF
TRBV6-5	12	TRBJ1-1	CASRAGRLEAFF
TRBV19	14	TRBJ2-5	CASSMGRSQETQYF
TRBV18	16	TRBJ2-7	CASSPTWDRVSHEQYF
TRBV3-1/TRBV3-2	17	TRBJ2-5	CASSQGGLAGGRETQYF
TRBV6-5	14	TRBJ2-2	CATKGVYNTGELFF
TRBV15	14	TRBJ1-5	CATSTGLSNQPQHF
TRBV6-6	16	TRBJ2-3	CASNRFTGTGTDTQYF
TRBV19	12	TRBJ2-3	CASSNRAYTQYF
TRBV28	15	TRBJ1-6	CASSPGGGGNSPLHF
TRBV19	16	TRBJ1-1	CASTSTGNLMNTEAFF
TRBV27	17	TRBJ2-5	CASSVGLAFQGRETQYF
TRBV6-5	15	TRBJ2-1	CASSYLDSLTNEQFF
TRBV30	13	TRBJ1-4	CAWARDRVEKLFF
TRBV2	14	TRBJ2-3	CASSPSGKGDTQYF
TRBV10-3	12	TRBJ2-7	CAISEGVYEQYF
TRBV2	14	TRBJ2-7	CASSKAGVFYEQYF
TRBV6-5	14	TRBJ1-1	CASSPGKAWGGAFF
TRBV27	14	TRBJ2-1	CASSVGALYNEQFF
TRBV7-9	15	TRBJ2-2	CASSFRQGYTGELFF
TRBV19	15	TRBJ1-5	CASSRDRASNQPQHF
TRBV27	15	TRBJ1-6	CASKFGTGHNSPLHF
TRBV6-1	19	TRBJ2-1	CASSASYSASMSSYNEQFF
TRBV9	17	TRBJ2-6	CASSDRDRFSGANVLTF
TRBV7-9	13	TRBJ1-2	CASSVTGLYGYTF
TRBV28	15	TRBJ2-7	CASSSSGTREYEQYF
TRBV7-6	15	TRBJ2-3	CASSLAPTRGDTQYF
TRBV3-1/TRBV3-2	17	TRBJ1-3	CASSPIAGTGAGNTIYF
TRBV6-1	15	TRBJ2-1	CASSERTGGKNEQFF
TRBV19	14	TRBJ1-2	CASRRGGAFYGYTF
TRBV6-1	14	TRBJ1-2	CASSDDRGLLGYTF
TRBV19	13	TRBJ1-1	CASRRDGGTEAFF
TRBV3-1/TRBV3-2	18	TRBJ2-1	CASSQEGGLAGFYNEQFF
TRBV7-2	15	TRBJ2-1	CASSSAVSSYNEQFF
TRBV11-2	15	TRBJ1-1	CASSSAFGVSTEAFF
TRBV6-5	15	TRBJ1-1	CASSYSKPLNTEAFF
TRBV2	16	TRBJ2-3	CASSGWDNASTDTQYF